The next 29 T cell receptor beta chains were all read from a single sample in a study of T cells after yellow fever vaccination. One entry per CDR3 protein results from TCRdb running MiXCR on the 5' RACE reads. The profile shows around 610,000 distinct CDR3 sequences, approximately 15% of them singletons. The sequences come from PBMCs, collected on the day of the yellow fever booster vaccination. The receptors were gathered from a man aged 25-45 years who received the YFV17D yellow fever vaccine.

The chain carries TRBV11-2 and TRBJ2-6, with 8 bases aligning to TRBD2. The CDR3 extends over 18 amino acids. V shed 6 bases and J 4 bases; nucleotides not matched to a gene: 14. Germline CDR1 and CDR2: SGHAT and FQNNGV. CDR3 in amino acids: CASRPPGGAIPGANVLTF. CDR3 sequence (DNA): TGTGCCAGCAGACCACCGGGGGGGGCTATACCCGGGGCCAACGTCCTGACTTTC.

The chain joins TRBV10-3 to TRBJ2-6; D is unresolved. The length of the CDR3 is 14 residues. V was clipped by 7 bases and J by 4 bases, with 11 bases between them. CDR1 is ENHRY and CDR2 is SYGVKD in the germline V gene. The CDR3 coding sequence is TGTGCCATCACCCCGGCCGGGGGGGCCAACGTCCTGACTTTC. It translates to CAITPAGGANVLTF.

The chain uses TRBV24-1 and TRBJ2-1, with 7 bases fitting TRBD2. The V gene's germline CDR1 is KGHDR and CDR2 SFDVKD. Trimming took 4 bases from V and 7 from J; bases not matched to a gene: 12. The CDR3 is 16 residues long. CDR3 in DNA: TGTGCCACCAGTGAAGCGGGACCCGCCGGGAATAATGAGCAGTTCTTC. Its translation is CATSEAGPAGNNEQFF.

The chain combines TRBV2 with TRBJ1-1; 7 bases are shared with TRBD1. Losses at the gene ends were 5 bases for V and 4 bases for J; bases not matched to a gene: 7. The germline CDR1 and CDR2 sequences are SNHLY and FYNNEI. The length of the CDR3 is 14 residues. CDR3 region: CASSFTRGGTEAFF. CDR3 DNA: TGTGCCAGCAGTTTTACCAGGGGGGGCACTGAAGCTTTCTTT.

This chain uses TRBV7-7 with TRBJ2-1, with TRBD1 matching 7 bases. Germline V gene sequence: CDR1 SSHAT, CDR2 FNYEAQ (reference sequence). The CDR3 consists of 13 residues. The J segment lost 10 bases and the V segment lost 5 bases, leaving 8 bases of the junction unmatched. CDR3 region: CASSRTGEREQFF. The CDR3 region has the DNA TGTGCCAGCAGCAGAACAGGGGAACGGGAGCAGTTCTTC.

This chain uses TRBV20-1 with TRBJ2-7, with 11 bases identical to TRBD2. V was clipped by 3 bases and J by 1 base; unmatched bases: 5. The CDR3 has 15 residues. Per the germline V gene, CDR1 is DFQATT and CDR2 is SNEGSKA (reference sequence). CDR3 amino acids: CSASLAGGVSYEQYF. The CDR3 DNA follows: TGCAGTGCTAGTCTAGCGGGAGGAGTATCCTACGAGCAGTACTTC.

This clonotype was seen only a few times. V gene TRBV5-4 combines with J gene TRBJ1-2; no clear D gene. There are 13 residues in the CDR3. Germline V gives CDR1 SGHNT, CDR2 YYREEE (reference sequence). V lost 4 bases and J 7 bases, leaving 14 bases between the germline ends. CDR3 DNA: TGTGCCAGCAGCCCCGGGCATGTGGTTGGCTACACCTTC. It is translated as CASSPGHVVGYTF.

Only a few counts were recorded for this clonotype. The V call is TRBV20-1, the J call TRBJ1-5; maybe TRBD1 (5 bases). V was cut by 6 bases and J by 4 bases, with 10 bases left in between. The CDR3 runs to 12 residues. CDR1 is DFQATT, CDR2 SNEGSKA, per germline (reference sequence). The CDR3 here is CSAPTANQPQHF. As DNA, the CDR3 is TGCAGTGCCCCGACAGCAAATCAGCCCCAGCATTTT.

This chain joins TRBV19 and TRBJ2-7, with D possibly being TRBD1 (7 bases). The CDR3 has 12 amino acids. The germline V and J ends were trimmed by 10 bases and 4 bases, with 14 bases remaining between them. Per germline, CDR1 LNHDA and CDR2 SQIVND (reference sequence). The CDR3 spells CANHPGGYEQYF. CDR3 nucleotides: TGTGCCAACCACCCAGGGGGGTACGAGCAGTACTTC.

This clonotype was observed a single time. This chain uses TRBV5-1 with TRBJ2-5; maybe TRBD2 (5 bases). CDR3 size: 15 residues. From germline, CDR1 is SGHRS and CDR2 YFSETQ. The V and J ends lost 2 bases and 0 bases respectively, with 11 bases between them. The CDR3 nucleotides are TGCGCCAGCAGCTTTAGAGCGGCTAACCAAGAGACCCAGTACTTC. Amino acid sequence: CASSFRAANQETQYF.

This clonotype occurred a few times. CDR3: CASSLGVKPKNIQYF. CDR3 DNA sequence: TGTGCCAGCAGCCTGGGGGTGAAGCCGAAAAACATTCAGTACTTC. V and J are TRBV7-2 and TRBJ2-4, with D perhaps being TRBD1 or TRBD2 (5 bases each). The V gene's germline CDR1 is SGHTA and CDR2 FQGNSA. Trimming took off 5 bases at V and 4 bases at J, with 15 bases between the two ends. The CDR3 spans 15 residues. Full variable domain (remainder filled in from reference TRBV7-2 and TRBJ2-4): GAGVSQSPSNKVTEKGKDVELRCDPISGHTALYWYRQSLGQGLEFLIYFQGNSAPDKSGLPSDRFSAERTGGSVSTLTIQRTQQEDSAVYLCASSLGVKPKNIQYFGAGTRLSVL.

The chain carries TRBV7-3 and TRBJ2-1; TRBD2 matches at 8 bases. V dropped 6 bases and J dropped 5; count of bases not matched to a gene: 18. CDR1 and CDR2 (germline): SGHTA, FQGTGA. This CDR3 is built from 18 residues. The DNA of the CDR3 is TGTGCCAGCAGTTCTAACCCCTTTCGGGAGGGCTTTGACAATGAGCAGTTCTTC. Translating gives CASSSNPFREGFDNEQFF.

The chain carries TRBV15 and TRBJ2-7, with unresolved D. The CDR3 has 16 amino acids. Germline CDR1 is LNHNV and CDR2 is YYDKDF (reference sequence). The ends were cut back, 0 bases at V and 3 bases at J, with 15 bases in the middle. The CDR3 DNA follows: TGTGCCACCAGCAGAGATAGCTCGTTGTTAGGCTACGAGCAGTACTTC. Protein sequence: CATSRDSSLLGYEQYF. The whole variable domain, remainder taken from reference TRBV15 and TRBJ2-7, is DAMVIQNPRYQVTQFGKPVTLSCSQTLNHNVMYWYQQKSSQAPKLLFHYYDKDFNNEADTPDNFQSRRPNTSFCFLDIRSPGLGDTAMYLCATSRDSSLLGYEQYFGPGTRLTVT.

A few counts support this clonotype. The CDR3 reads CASTPGNEQFF. In DNA, the CDR3 is TGTGCCAGCACCCCCGGCAATGAGCAGTTCTTC. The V gene is TRBV6-2 or TRBV6-3, the J gene TRBJ2-1, with no clear D. V was clipped by 7 bases and J by 6 bases, with 7 bases between them. The CDR3 covers 11 residues. Germline loops: CDR1 MNHEY, CDR2 SVGEGT.

The chain recombines TRBV12-3 or TRBV12-4 with TRBJ2-3, with D perhaps matching TRBD2 (6 bases). Trimming took off 6 bases at V and 6 bases at J, with 13 bases between the two ends. The CDR3 is 13 residues long. CDR3 amino acids: CASSIVGGDTQYF. DNA of the CDR3: TGTGCCAGCAGCATTGTCGGAGGGGATACGCAGTATTTT.

This clonotype was seen more than once but under ten times. The chain joins TRBV11-2 to TRBJ2-5, with D perhaps TRBD2 (5 bases). The germline CDR1 and CDR2 sequences are SGHAT and FQNNGV. The CDR3 spans 13 residues. V gave up 5 bases and J gave up 5 bases, with 12 bases separating them. The CDR3 DNA is TGTGCCAGCAGCGTTCACCGAGGGGAGACCCAGTACTTC. This encodes CASSVHRGETQYF.

This sequence joins TRBV4-3 and TRBJ2-1, with 10 bases aligning to TRBD2. CDR1 is LGHNA, CDR2 YSLEER, per germline. This CDR3 comprises 16 residues. After removal of 0 bases from V and 8 bases from J, the junction contained 7 bases not matched to a gene. CDR3 in DNA: TGCGCCAGCAGCCAAGAGGGGCTAGCGGGAGTGCATGAGCAGTTCTTC. It specifies CASSQEGLAGVHEQFF.

This chain uses TRBV7-8 with TRBJ2-7; D is ambiguous. V was shortened by 1 base and J by 2 bases, with 12 bases between the two germline ends. Germline CDR1 SGHVS, CDR2 FQNEAQ. The CDR3 has 15 amino acids. This chain's CDR3 is CASSLGSLGPYEQYF. CDR3 bases: TGTGCCAGCAGCTTAGGCTCGCTAGGGCCCTACGAGCAGTACTTC. Variable domain in full (rest from reference TRBV7-8 and TRBJ2-7): GAGVSQSPRYKVAKRGQDVALRCDPISGHVSLFWYQQALGQGPEFLTYFQNEAQLDKSGLPSDRFFAERPEGSVSTLKIQRTQQEDSAVYLCASSLGSLGPYEQYFGPGTRLTVT.

This clonotype was found a few times. In DNA form, the CDR3 reads TGCAGCGTTGAAGGGCACCCTAGAGGCACAGATACGCAGTATTTT. This translates into CSVEGHPRGTDTQYF. The J gene is TRBJ2-3, the V gene TRBV29-1; the D is unclear. V lost 1 base, J lost 1 base, and 12 bases lay in between. This CDR3 has 15 amino acids. The germline gives CDR1 SQVTM, CDR2 ANQGSEA.

Only a few counts were recorded for this clonotype. The chain recombines TRBV4-3 with TRBJ2-5, with 8 nucleotides matching TRBD1. Per the germline V gene, CDR1 is LGHNA and CDR2 is YSLEER. The CDR3 is 15 residues long. The V gene end was trimmed by 2 bases and the J gene end by 5 bases; junction bases not matched to a gene: 7. The CDR3 reads CASSQKDRGGETQYF. The CDR3 bases are TGCGCCAGCAGCCAAAAAGACAGGGGCGGCGAGACCCAGTACTTC.

This clonotype showed up just a few times. The chain recombines TRBV20-1 with TRBJ1-1; possibly TRBD1 for D (5 bases). CDR1 is DFQATT and CDR2 is SNEGSKA in the germline V gene (reference sequence). With 4 bases removed from V and 6 bases from J, the gap between germline ends came to 15 bases. The CDR3 sequence is 13 residues long. The DNA of the CDR3 is TGCAGTGCTATTTTGGAACAGGACCCTGAAGCTTTCTTT. The encoded protein is CSAILEQDPEAFF.

This clonotype was found a few times. CDR3: CSARGASGRYEQYF. The CDR3 DNA reads TGCAGTGCTAGGGGGGCTAGCGGGCGTTACGAGCAGTACTTC. This chain joins TRBV20-1 and TRBJ2-7, with 8 nucleotides matching TRBD2. V was pared by 3 bases and J by 4 bases, with 8 bases of the junction left unmatched. The CDR3 consists of 14 residues. Per the germline V gene, CDR1 is DFQATT and CDR2 is SNEGSKA (reference sequence).

There are a few counts of this clonotype. This chain links TRBV12-3 or TRBV12-4 with TRBJ1-5; 7 positions agree with TRBD1. This CDR3 spans 14 amino acids. The J segment lost 3 bases and the V segment lost 6 bases, leaving 5 bases of the junction unmatched. This CDR3 reads CASSTGAINQPQHF. The CDR3 DNA sequence: TGTGCCAGCAGCACAGGGGCGATCAATCAGCCCCAGCATTTT.

This clonotype was observed a few times. The chain is built from TRBV20-1 and TRBJ2-1; 7 nucleotides match TRBD2. Per germline, CDR1 DFQATT and CDR2 SNEGSKA (reference sequence). V shed 6 bases, J shed 6 bases, and the junction held 11 bases outside the gene matches. This CDR3 is 14 amino acids long. CDR3 sequence reads: CSAQSGEGGNEQFF. The CDR3 nucleotides read TGCAGTGCCCAAAGTGGGGAGGGCGGCAATGAGCAGTTCTTC.

A few counts support this clonotype. The CDR3 loop reads CASTNLAGGQETQYF. The CDR3 bases are TGTGCCAGCACCAATCTAGCGGGAGGACAAGAGACCCAGTACTTC. This chain links TRBV28 with TRBJ2-5; 11 bases are a match to TRBD2. The CDR3 sequence is 15 residues long. Looked up from germline, CDR1 is MDHEN and CDR2 is SYDVKM. V gave up 7 bases and J gave up 2 bases; unmatched junction bases: 6.

About this clonotype itself: One junction end does not reproduce the germline sequence, and a read error may be involved. The chain has TRBV24-1 and TRBJ2-5; TRBD1 is a possible D gene (6 bases). This CDR3 has 11 residues. The germline CDR1 and CDR2 sequences are KGHDR and SFDVKD. CDR3 amino acids: CATSDDRDIIF. CDR3 sequence (DNA): TGTGCCACCAGTGATGACCGGGACATCATTTTC.

This sequence joins TRBV7-8 and TRBJ2-7; a weak D match, TRBD2 (6 bases). CDR1 is SGHVS, CDR2 FQNEAQ, per germline. Trimming took off 4 bases at V and 0 bases at J, with 22 bases between the two ends. The CDR3 extends over 18 amino acids. The CDR3 sequence: CASSSQGGVRPLSYEQYF. Here the CDR3 DNA reads TGTGCCAGCAGCTCCCAAGGCGGGGTCAGGCCACTCTCCTACGAGCAGTACTTC. Looking up the rest from reference TRBV7-8 and TRBJ2-7 gives the full variable domain: GAGVSQSPRYKVAKRGQDVALRCDPISGHVSLFWYQQALGQGPEFLTYFQNEAQLDKSGLPSDRFFAERPEGSVSTLKIQRTQQEDSAVYLCASSSQGGVRPLSYEQYFGPGTRLTVT.

The chain recombines TRBV7-9 with TRBJ2-2, with TRBD1 as a possible D gene (5 bases). CDR1 SEHNR and CDR2 FQNEAQ come from the germline V gene (reference sequence). Trimming left V 6 bases short and J 0 bases short, with 14 bases between. This CDR3 has 16 amino acids. This chain's CDR3 is CASSPDRYANTGELFF. DNA for the CDR3: TGTGCCAGCAGTCCCGACAGATACGCGAACACCGGGGAGCTGTTTTTT. Combining the CDR3 with reference TRBV7-9 and TRBJ2-2 gives the whole variable domain DTGVSQNPRHKITKRGQNVTFRCDPISEHNRLYWYRQTLGQGPEFLTYFQNEAQLEKSRLLSDRFSAERPKGSFSTLEIQRTEQGDSAMYLCASSPDRYANTGELFFGEGSRLTVL.

The sample holds a few counts of this clonotype. The chain links TRBV27 to TRBJ2-3; 8 bases align to TRBD2. Per germline, CDR1 MNHEY and CDR2 SMNVEV (reference sequence). The CDR3 totals 18 residues. Germline trimming cut 6 bases from V and 1 base from J; bases unmatched to any gene: 15. Here the CDR3 reads CASRPEAGVWEGTDTQYF. The CDR3 nucleotides are TGTGCCAGCAGACCGGAAGCGGGAGTCTGGGAGGGCACAGATACGCAGTATTTT.